This TCR beta chain is drawn from a study of CD8+ T cells in alopecia areata. Study-wide findings and caveats: Especially in alopecia totalis/universalis, lesional scalp showed greater clonality than normal scalp did.

RNA was isolated and reverse transcribed to cDNA, the sequencing template. Method: immunoSEQ multiplex PCR; TCRdb's copy keeps in-frame clones and lacks some. The data contain about 140,000 clones, 62% of them seen just once; the ten biggest clones take up 36%. Germline CDR1 and CDR2: SEHNR and FQNEAQ (reference sequence). CDR3 length: 11 amino acids. With 5 bases removed from V and 5 bases from J, the gap between germline ends came to 7 bases. About this clone: Its antigen is not identified.

Source material: CD8+ T cells sorted from blood. This TCR derives from a human donor in good health. This chain joins TRBV7-9 and TRBJ2-7; D ambiguous. The DNA for the CDR3 is TGTGCCAGCAGCCCCCTCCACGAGCAGTACTTC. It is translated as CASSPLHEQYF.